Presented here are 18 T cell receptor beta chains from one specimen sequenced in a study of T-cell reconstitution after alpha-beta-depleted transplantation in children. During its preparation, the TCRbeta library received unique molecular identifiers. TCRdb processed the PCR reads anew with MiXCR; each CDR3 protein has one entry. The sample lists about 97,000 distinct CDR3 sequences; 6% to 9% were seen once. Sequenced material: PBMCs, taken before TCRalphabeta/CD19-depleted stem cell transplant. The receptors stem from a boy aged 2-9 years with acute lymphoblastic leukemia, due to receive a stem cell transplant.

The chain recombines TRBV7-2 with TRBJ2-3; D remains unclear. Germline CDR1 is SGHTA and CDR2 is FQGNSA. The ends were cut back, 2 bases at V and 0 bases at J, with 9 bases in the middle. The CDR3 has 15 amino acids. The CDR3 nucleotides are TGTGCCAGCAGCTTACATACTACTAGCACAGATACGCAGTATTTT. It yields the protein CASSLHTTSTDTQYF.

This clonotype was counted at least ten times. J is TRBJ2-5 and V is TRBV5-1; TRBD1 agrees at 7 bases. Germline lookup yields CDR1 SGHRS and CDR2 YFSETQ. With V trimmed by 4 bases and J by 5 bases, 14 bases remained unmatched. The CDR3 consists of 16 residues. This chain's CDR3 is CASSDVDRDLRETQYF. The CDR3 DNA reads TGCGCCAGCAGCGATGTCGACAGGGATCTACGGGAGACCCAGTACTTC. Complete variable domain (other parts from reference TRBV5-1 and TRBJ2-5): KAGVTQTPRYLIKTRGQQVTLSCSPISGHRSVSWYQQTPGQGLQFLFEYFSETQRNKGNFPGRFSGRQFSNSRSEMNVSTLELGDSALYLCASSDVDRDLRETQYFGPGTRLLVL.

This clonotype was counted ten times or more. This chain joins TRBV5-1 and TRBJ2-1, with 13 bases fitting TRBD2. This CDR3 has 15 residues. CDR1 SGHRS and CDR2 YFSETQ come from the germline V gene. J was trimmed by 4 bases and V by 5 bases; bases with no gene match: 3. The CDR3 DNA reads as TGCGCCAGCAGAACGGGACTAGCGGGGTACAATGAGCAGTTCTTC. Translated: CASRTGLAGYNEQFF. The full variable domain, completed using reference TRBV5-1 and TRBJ2-1, is KAGVTQTPRYLIKTRGQQVTLSCSPISGHRSVSWYQQTPGQGLQFLFEYFSETQRNKGNFPGRFSGRQFSNSRSEMNVSTLELGDSALYLCASRTGLAGYNEQFFGPGTRLTVL.

The sample holds a few counts of this clonotype. The chain recombines TRBV27 with TRBJ1-4, with D perhaps matching TRBD1 (6 bases). Trimming removed 3 bases at V and 5 bases at J, with 7 bases between. Germline V lookup: CDR1 MNHEY, CDR2 SMNVEV (reference sequence). The CDR3 consists of 13 residues. Here the CDR3 reads CASSFQGNEKLFF. In DNA, the CDR3 is TGTGCCAGCAGTTTCCAGGGGAATGAAAAACTGTTTTTT.

The chain joins TRBV12-3 or TRBV12-4 to TRBJ2-1; D call uncertain. The CDR3 sequence is 14 residues long. V lost 0 bases to trimming and J lost 0 bases, with 3 bases between them. The CDR3 region is CASSLASSYNEQFF. In DNA, the CDR3 is TGTGCCAGCAGTTTAGCGAGCTCCTACAATGAGCAGTTCTTC.

This clonotype was recorded only once. V and J are TRBV7-8 and TRBJ2-1, with TRBD2 as a possible D gene (6 bases). V was shortened by 3 bases and J by 6 bases, with 12 bases between the two germline ends. Germline assignment: CDR1 SGHVS and CDR2 FQNEAQ. This CDR3 has 14 residues. The CDR3 here is CASSFLAGFNEQFF. The CDR3 DNA is TGTGCCAGCAGCTTTCTTGCGGGGTTCAATGAGCAGTTCTTC.

This clonotype was counted between two and nine times. The CDR3 protein is CASSARGGRRTGELFF. CDR3 DNA sequence: TGTGCCAGCAGCGCGCGGGGGGGCCGGAGGACCGGGGAGCTGTTTTTT. This chain links TRBV6-1 with TRBJ2-2, with 9 bases matching TRBD2. V shed 6 bases, J shed 5 bases, and the junction held 10 bases outside the gene matches. The germline V gene has CDR1 MNHNS and CDR2 SASEGT. The CDR3 has 16 residues.

This clonotype was observed at least ten times. The chain links TRBV7-8 to TRBJ1-6; TRBD1 matches 7 bases. This CDR3 region has 14 residues. Germline CDR1 SGHVS, CDR2 FQNEAQ. Unmatched junction bases numbered 4, after V lost 5 bases and J lost 6 bases. The CDR3 sequence is CASSIRDSNSPLHF. Written as DNA, the CDR3 is TGTGCCAGCAGCATCCGGGACAGTAATTCACCCCTCCACTTT.

Only a few counts were recorded for this clonotype. The genes are TRBV20-1 and TRBJ1-3, with TRBD1 as a possible D gene (5 bases). Germline V CDR1 and CDR2: DFQATT, SNEGSKA (reference sequence). V was shortened by 1 base and J by 0 bases, with 7 bases between the two germline ends. CDR3 length: 14 residues. The CDR3 sequence: CSARVGGSGNTIYF. The DNA of the CDR3 is TGCAGTGCTAGAGTGGGGGGCTCTGGAAACACCATATATTTT.

This clonotype was seen a handful of times. The J gene is TRBJ1-2, the V gene TRBV25-1; maybe TRBD1 (6 bases). Germline-derived CDR1 and CDR2 are MGHDK and SYGVNS. CDR3 length: 13 residues. Trimming pared 7 bases from V and 7 bases from J, leaving 16 bases between. The CDR3 protein is CASTGGLAGGYTF. CDR3 DNA: TGTGCCAGCACCGGGGGGCTTGCCGGTGGCTACACCTTC.

The CDR3 loop reads CASSQDGYGYTF. The CDR3 DNA is TGCGCCAGCAGCCAAGATGGGTACGGCTACACCTTC. The rearrangement joins TRBV4-3 to TRBJ1-2; no clear D. V was cut by 0 bases and J by 8 bases, with 7 bases left in between. This CDR3 region has 12 residues. CDR1 is LGHNA, CDR2 YSLEER, per germline.

This chain connects TRBV4-1 to TRBJ2-3; D uncertain. The CDR3 covers 12 residues. Germline V lookup: CDR1 MGHRA, CDR2 YSYEKL. Trimming stripped 3 bases from V and 3 bases from J, with 4 bases between. This chain's CDR3 is CASSQDTDTQYF. CDR3 bases: TGCGCCAGCAGCCAGGATACAGATACGCAGTATTTT.

This clonotype has a handful of counts. The V gene is TRBV23-1, the J gene TRBJ2-5; D not certain. TRBV23-1 is given ORF status, its function remaining uncertain. CDR3 length equals 13 residues. The ends were cut back, 4 bases at V and 4 bases at J, with 10 bases in the middle. CDR3 region: CASSPWCGETQYF. The CDR3 nucleotides are TGCGCCAGCAGTCCTTGGTGCGGAGAGACCCAGTACTTC.

In this sample, this clonotype turned up a few times. The J gene is TRBJ2-5, the V gene TRBV20-1, with D perhaps TRBD1 or TRBD2 (6 bases each). V was clipped by 3 bases and J by 0 bases, with 14 bases between them. This CDR3 comprises 15 residues. Germline assignment: CDR1 DFQATT and CDR2 SNEGSKA (reference sequence). CDR3 in DNA: TGCAGTGCTAGGTCCCTGGGGGGCTACCAAGAGACCCAGTACTTC. It is translated as CSARSLGGYQETQYF.

This clonotype was recorded a few times. The chain uses TRBV6-2 or TRBV6-3 and TRBJ1-1; D unclear. There are 16 residues in the CDR3. Trimming shortened V by 2 bases and J by 6 bases, and 19 bases separated the two germline ends. Germline V gene data show CDR1 as MNHEY and CDR2 as SVGEGT. CDR3 residues: CASSYLSRAVTPEAFF. The CDR3 coding sequence is TGTGCCAGCAGTTACCTCTCGAGGGCCGTGACACCTGAAGCTTTCTTT.

The chain recombines TRBV5-6 with TRBJ1-5; D is unclear. V lost 1 base and J lost 5, with 10 bases in between. The CDR3 spans 14 residues. CDR1 and CDR2 (germline): SGHDT, YYEEEE. Written as DNA, the CDR3 is TGTGCCAGCAGCTTGTCTCGTGGAGATCAGCCCCAGCATTTT. Protein sequence: CASSLSRGDQPQHF.

The V call is TRBV6-5, the J call TRBJ2-2; 8 bases map to TRBD2. There are 16 residues in the CDR3. Germline assignment: CDR1 MNHEY and CDR2 SVGAGI. After removal of 2 bases from V and 9 bases from J, the junction contained 11 bases not matched to a gene. Here the CDR3 reads CASSYLRGARVRELFF. The DNA of the CDR3 is TGTGCCAGCAGTTACCTGCGGGGGGCCAGAGTTAGGGAGCTGTTTTTT.

This clonotype was found a few times. The rearrangement joins TRBV4-1 to TRBJ1-6; D is uncertain. The V end was cut by 0 bases, the J end by 7 bases, with 10 bases between. The CDR3 runs 15 residues. Germline-derived CDR1 and CDR2 are MGHRA and YSYEKL. In DNA, the CDR3 is TGCGCCAGCAGCCAAGACGGACTTAGGAATTCACCCCTCCACTTT. It is translated as CASSQDGLRNSPLHF.